A single sample is the source of the 17 T cell receptor beta chains below, sequenced in a study of cytomegalovirus exposure and HLA in healthy donors. TCRdb's table, derived via immunoSEQ multiplex PCR, lists solely in-frame clones and lacks some. Of 140,000 or so clones listed, 85% to 90% are singletons. Sequencing used PBMCs. Receptors originate from a woman aged 18-29 years in good health and CMV-seropositive.

The gene calls are TRBV4-1 and TRBJ1-1; tentative D call: TRBD1 (5 bases). The V gene's germline CDR1 is MGHRA and CDR2 YSYEKL. This CDR3 is 13 amino acids long. Trimming took off 6 bases at V and 4 bases at J, with 12 bases between the two ends. The CDR3: CASRDLGGTEAFF. The CDR3 region has the DNA TGCGCCAGCAGAGACTTGGGGGGCACTGAAGCTTTCTTT.

The J gene is TRBJ1-1, the V gene TRBV6-4, with D perhaps TRBD1 (6 bases). CDR1 is MRHNA and CDR2 is SNTAGT in the germline V gene. Trimming stripped 4 bases from V and 6 bases from J, with 15 bases between. The CDR3 has 14 residues. CDR3 protein: CASSVSYRAPEAFF. The CDR3, as DNA: TGTGCCAGCAGTGTCTCCTACAGGGCCCCTGAAGCTTTCTTT.

This chain connects TRBV28 to TRBJ1-2, with TRBD1 matching 7 bases. V lost 5 bases and J lost 6; bases outside the gene matches: 12. This CDR3 has 15 amino acids. Germline V lookup: CDR1 MDHEN, CDR2 SYDVKM. This CDR3 reads CASSNPPGGANGYTF. DNA of the CDR3: TGTGCCAGCAGTAACCCCCCAGGGGGTGCTAATGGCTACACCTTC.

V and J are TRBV7-6 and TRBJ2-5, with D possibly matching TRBD2 (5 bases). CDR1 is SGHVS, CDR2 FNYEAQ, per germline. Trimming took off 3 bases at V and 5 bases at J, with 10 bases between the two ends. The CDR3 covers 13 residues. Here the CDR3 DNA reads TGTGCCAGCAGCTTGAGGGTTAGGGAGACCCAGTACTTC. Its protein is CASSLRVRETQYF.

The chain joins TRBV12-5 to TRBJ1-2, with D hard to call. The CDR3 loop spans 17 amino acids. Trimming took off 0 bases at V and 0 bases at J, with 14 bases between the two ends. Per the germline V gene, CDR1 is LGHNT and CDR2 is FRNRAP. CDR3 coding DNA: TGTGCTAGTGGTTTGGTCGTAAACGGGGAAGCTAACTATGGCTACACCTTC. It specifies CASGLVVNGEANYGYTF.

The chain joins TRBV5-6 to TRBJ2-5; TRBD2 aligns across 10 bases. Germline CDR1 SGHDT, CDR2 YYEEEE. The CDR3 runs 16 residues. V dropped 4 bases and J dropped 1; count of bases not matched to a gene: 7. The CDR3 DNA reads as TGTGCCAGCAGCAAATTTAGCGGGGGGTTCCAAGAGACCCAGTACTTC. Translated: CASSKFSGGFQETQYF.

The chain couples TRBV4-2 to TRBJ2-2; D call uncertain. CDR1 is LGHNA and CDR2 is YNFKEQ in the germline V gene. CDR3 size: 14 residues. Deletions cut 2 bases from V and 3 bases from J, with 7 bases between. CDR3 sequence (DNA): TGTGCCAGCAGCCAACCTACTGACACCGGGGAGCTGTTTTTT. Residues: CASSQPTDTGELFF.

A note on this clone: Mismatch with germline at one junction end may stem from a read error. The chain links TRBV30 to TRBJ1-2, with 7 bases lining up with TRBD1. The CDR3 spans 11 residues. CDR1 is GTSNPN, CDR2 SVGIG, per germline (reference sequence). The CDR3 bases are TGTGCCTGGAGCCCGGGCGGTCCAGGGGGCTTC. This sequence encodes CAWSPGGPGGF. Full variable domain (missing parts from reference TRBV30 and TRBJ1-2): SQTIHQWPATLVQPVGSPLSLECTVEGTSNPNLYWYRQAAGRGLQLLFYSVGIGQISSEVPQNLSASRPQDRQFILSSKKLLLSDSGFYLCAWSPGGPGGFGSGTRLTVV.

V and J are TRBV5-1 and TRBJ2-4, with 7 bases lining up with TRBD2. The CDR3 length is 14 residues. CDR1 is SGHRS, CDR2 YFSETQ, per germline. V was pared by 3 bases and J by 12 bases, with 12 bases of the junction left unmatched. In nucleotides, the CDR3 is TGCGCCAGCAGCTCAGGGCAGGGACTAAAGGATCAGTACTTC. Its protein product is CASSSGQGLKDQYF.

The chain has TRBV6-1 and TRBJ1-2; the D gene is possibly TRBD1 (6 bases). The germline V gene encodes CDR1 MNHNS and CDR2 SASEGT. V lost 8 bases, J lost 5 bases, and 15 bases lay in between. The CDR3 covers 13 residues. Here the CDR3 reads CASGPGDGYGYTF. DNA for the CDR3: TGTGCCAGCGGCCCAGGGGATGGGTATGGCTACACCTTC.

This rearrangement joins TRBV5-4 to TRBJ1-3; TRBD1 is a possible D gene (5 bases). Germline lookup yields CDR1 SGHNT and CDR2 YYREEE (reference sequence). Between the trimmed V and J ends, which lost 0 bases and 2 bases, there was a span of 15 bases. This CDR3 has 17 residues. The CDR3 DNA reads TGTGCCAGCAGCTTGGCGGGCGGGGCGCACGCTGGAAACACCATATATTTT. Residues: CASSLAGGAHAGNTIYF.

V usage is TRBV19 and J usage is TRBJ2-1; 7 bases match TRBD2. J lost 3 bases, V lost 1 base, and 6 bases had no gene match. Germline-derived CDR1 and CDR2 are LNHDA and SQIVND (reference sequence). The CDR3 spans 16 residues. The chain's CDR3 is CASSIGEGLFYNEQFF. CDR3 DNA: TGTGCCAGTAGTATAGGGGAGGGGCTTTTCTACAATGAGCAGTTCTTC.

V gene TRBV6-4 combines with J gene TRBJ2-3; D not certain. The CDR3 consists of 14 residues. Germline CDR1 and CDR2: MRHNA and SNTAGT. Between the trimmed V and J ends, which lost 4 bases and 0 bases, there was a span of 8 bases. The CDR3 reads CASSVEPSTDTQYF. In nucleotides, the CDR3 is TGTGCCAGCAGTGTGGAGCCTAGCACAGATACGCAGTATTTT.

The chain carries TRBV7-6 and TRBJ1-6, with 7 bases aligning to TRBD1. The J segment lost 8 bases and the V segment lost 5 bases, leaving 15 bases of the junction unmatched. Germline V CDR1 and CDR2: SGHVS, FNYEAQ. This CDR3 is 17 amino acids long. CDR3: CASSPITGAPGDSPLHF. DNA for the CDR3: TGTGCCAGCAGCCCTATAACAGGGGCCCCGGGCGATTCACCCCTCCACTTT. The variable domain in full, completed from reference TRBV7-6 and TRBJ1-6, reads GAGVSQSPRYKVTKRGQDVALRCDPISGHVSLYWYRQALGQGPEFLTYFNYEAQQDKSGLPNDRFSAERPEGSISTLTIQRTEQRDSAMYRCASSPITGAPGDSPLHFGNGTRLTVT.

V is TRBV9 and J is TRBJ1-1, with D tentatively TRBD1 (5 bases). The CDR3 runs to 14 residues. Trimming took 2 bases from V and 4 from J, leaving 12 bases between them. CDR1 SGDLS and CDR2 YYNGEE come from the germline V gene. The CDR3 sequence is CASSVYGGTTEAFF. CDR3 nucleotide sequence: TGTGCCAGCAGCGTCTACGGGGGGACCACTGAAGCTTTCTTT.

The chain is built from TRBV7-8 and TRBJ2-7, with TRBD2 matching 8 bases. V lost 2 bases and J lost 6; bases outside the gene matches: 12. There are 16 residues in the CDR3. Germline CDR1 SGHVS, CDR2 FQNEAQ. CDR3 amino acids: CASSLFGGGRESEQYF. The CDR3 bases are TGTGCCAGCAGCTTATTCGGGGGGGGCAGGGAGAGCGAGCAGTACTTC.

The chain is built from TRBV5-1 and TRBJ1-6; TRBD1 agrees at 11 bases. The V gene end was trimmed by 4 bases and the J gene end by 0 bases; junction bases not matched to a gene: 15. CDR1 SGHRS and CDR2 YFSETQ come from the germline V gene. This CDR3 comprises 21 residues. This CDR3 reads CASSHSWTGGLTGSYNSPLHF. The CDR3 DNA is TGCGCCAGCAGCCATAGCTGGACAGGGGGCCTCACCGGCTCCTATAATTCACCCCTCCACTTT.